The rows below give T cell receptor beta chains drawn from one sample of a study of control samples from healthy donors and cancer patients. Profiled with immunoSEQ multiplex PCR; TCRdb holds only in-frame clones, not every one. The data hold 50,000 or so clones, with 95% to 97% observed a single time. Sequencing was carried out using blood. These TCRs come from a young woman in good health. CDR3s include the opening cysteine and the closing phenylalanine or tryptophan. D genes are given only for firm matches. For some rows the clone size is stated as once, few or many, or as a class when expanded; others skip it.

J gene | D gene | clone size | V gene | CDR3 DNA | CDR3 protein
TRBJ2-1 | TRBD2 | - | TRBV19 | TGTGCCAGTAGTATAGGGCTAGCGGGGAAGAATGAGCAGTTCTTC | CASSIGLAGKNEQFF
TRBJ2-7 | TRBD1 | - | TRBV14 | TGTGCCAGCAGCGTACGACAGGGGGCTTACGAGCAGTACTTC | CASSVRQGAYEQYF
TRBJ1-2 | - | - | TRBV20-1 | TGCAGTGCTAGTCCCGTGGTAGGGGTCCCCTATGGCTACACCTTC | CSASPVVGVPYGYTF
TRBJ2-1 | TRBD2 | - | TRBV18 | TGTGCCAGCTCTCCGGCCTATAGCGGGGGGGCCCACAATGAGCAGTTCTTC | CASSPAYSGGAHNEQFF
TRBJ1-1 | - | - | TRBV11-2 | TGTGCCAGCAGCTCCGGGACGGCCCCTGTTGAAGCTTTCTTT | CASSSGTAPVEAFF
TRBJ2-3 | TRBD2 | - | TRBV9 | TGTGCCAGCAGCGGGGGGACTAGCGAATGGGCAGATACGCAGTATTTT | CASSGGTSEWADTQYF
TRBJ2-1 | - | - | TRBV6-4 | TGTGCCAGCAGTGACGGGGGCCAAGGCAATGAGCAGTTCTTC | CASSDGGQGNEQFF
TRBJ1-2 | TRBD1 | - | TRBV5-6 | TGTGCCAGCAGCTTGGATGGACAGGGCCGAATTAACTATGGCTACACCTTC | CASSLDGQGRINYGYTF
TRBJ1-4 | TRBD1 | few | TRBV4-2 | TGTGCCAGCAGCCCCACCGCCGGGACAGGGAATGAAAAACTGTTTTTT | CASSPTAGTGNEKLFF
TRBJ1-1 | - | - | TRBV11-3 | TGTGCCAGCAGCTCCGGGTATGCGACAGGGAACACTGAAGCTTTCTTT | CASSSGYATGNTEAFF
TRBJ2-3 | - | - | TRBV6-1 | TGTGCCAGCAGTGAATATGGGTACCTCACAGATACGCAGTATTTT | CASSEYGYLTDTQYF
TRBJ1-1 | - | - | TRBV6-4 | TGTGCCAGCAGTGACTCGTTACACGGCACCGAAGCTTTCTTT | CASSDSLHGTEAFF
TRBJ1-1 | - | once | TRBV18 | TGTGCCAGCTCACCTGTTTTTGGAGCAGTTGAAGCTTTCTTT | CASSPVFGAVEAFF
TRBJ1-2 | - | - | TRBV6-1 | TGTGCCAGCAGTGAACAGACCAACTATGGCTACACCTTC | CASSEQTNYGYTF
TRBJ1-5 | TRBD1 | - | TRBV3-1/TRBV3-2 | TGTGCCAGCAGCCAAGGGGACAGGCCGCTTCAGCCCCAGCATTTT | CASSQGDRPLQPQHF
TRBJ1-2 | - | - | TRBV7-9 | TGTGCCAGCAGCTTAATCAGTTCGGGCGAGGGCTACACCTTC | CASSLISSGEGYTF
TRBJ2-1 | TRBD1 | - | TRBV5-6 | TGTGCCAGCAGCTCCGGGACAGGGAGGGACAATGAGCAGTTCTTC | CASSSGTGRDNEQFF
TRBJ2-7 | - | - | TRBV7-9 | TGTGCCAGCAGCTTAAGGGCGGGGAGCTCCTACGAGCAGTACTTC | CASSLRAGSSYEQYF
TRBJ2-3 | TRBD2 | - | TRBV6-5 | TGTGCCAGCAGAAGCGGGGGGTCCAGCACAGATACGCAGTATTTT | CASRSGGSSTDTQYF
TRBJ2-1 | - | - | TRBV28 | TGTGCCAGCAGTCCCCTGGGAATTCCCGGCAATGAGCAGTTCTTC | CASSPLGIPGNEQFF
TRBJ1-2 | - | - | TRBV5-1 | TGCGCCAGCAGCACGAGTCAGGGAAACCCTATCTATGGCTACACCTTC | CASSTSQGNPIYGYTF
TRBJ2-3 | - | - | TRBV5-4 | TGTGCCAGCAGCGACCGCACGCGTTCCACAGATACGCAGTATTTT | CASSDRTRSTDTQYF
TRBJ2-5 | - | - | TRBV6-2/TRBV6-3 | TGTGCCAGCAGTCTAGGGGAGACCCAGTACTTC | CASSLGETQYF
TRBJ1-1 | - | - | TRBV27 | TGTGCCAGCGGATTCCTTTACGGGGCTTTCTTT | CASGFLYGAFF
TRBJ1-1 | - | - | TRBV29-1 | TGCAGCGTTGAAGACGACTTGCTGCGCGCTTTCTTT | CSVEDDLLRAFF
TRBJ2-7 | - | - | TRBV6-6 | TGTGCCAGCAGTTACCGTAGGACAATCTACGAGCAGTACTTC | CASSYRRTIYEQYF
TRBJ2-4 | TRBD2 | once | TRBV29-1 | TGCAGCGCCGGAGCTAGCGGGGAAAACATTCAGTACTTC | CSAGASGENIQYF
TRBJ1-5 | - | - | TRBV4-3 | TGCGCCAGCAGCCCGGTGACGGCTAATCAGCCCCAGCATTTT | CASSPVTANQPQHF
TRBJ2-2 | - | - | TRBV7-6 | TGTGCCAGCAGCTTAAACCTAGCCGGGGAGCTGTTTTTT | CASSLNLAGELFF
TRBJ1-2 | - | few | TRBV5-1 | TGCGCCAGCAGCTTGGATGGGGGGTCGGCCTATGGCTACACCTTC | CASSLDGGSAYGYTF
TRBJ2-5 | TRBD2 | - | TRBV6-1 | TGTGCCAGCAGTGAATGGCTAGCGGGGGGGACAGGGGAGACCCAGTACTTC | CASSEWLAGGTGETQYF
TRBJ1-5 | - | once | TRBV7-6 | TGTGCCAGCATACCGCGGGGAGGGTTTTCTCAGCCCCAGCATTTT | CASIPRGGFSQPQHF
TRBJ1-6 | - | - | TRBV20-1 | TGCAGTGCTTCCACACCCCTCCACTTT | CSASTPLHF
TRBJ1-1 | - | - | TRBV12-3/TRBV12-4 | TGTGCCAGCGGGAACACTGAAGCTTTCTTT | CASGNTEAFF
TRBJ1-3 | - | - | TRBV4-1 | TGCGCCAGCAGCCACGGCCTAGCTGGAAACACCATATATTTT | CASSHGLAGNTIYF
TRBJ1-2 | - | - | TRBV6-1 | TGTGCCAGCAGTGAAGCTAGTGCAGGGGCCGGCTATGGCTACACCTTC | CASSEASAGAGYGYTF
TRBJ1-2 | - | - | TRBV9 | TGTGCCAGCAGCCCCGGGACGCAGGTCTGGTATGGCTACACCTTC | CASSPGTQVWYGYTF
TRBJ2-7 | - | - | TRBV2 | TGTGCCAGCAAAGGGACCACCAGCTACGAGCAGTACTTC | CASKGTTSYEQYF
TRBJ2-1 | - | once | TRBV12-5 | TGTGCTAGTGCCCCGGACAGTTTAACCTACAATGAGCAGTTCTTC | CASAPDSLTYNEQFF
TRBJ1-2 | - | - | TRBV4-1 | TGCGCCAGCAGCCAAGACGTCGCGACTCCTACTAACTATGGCTACACCTTC | CASSQDVATPTNYGYTF
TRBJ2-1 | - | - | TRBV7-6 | TGTGCCAGCAGCTTAGATTTGTCCGGGCTCAATGAGCAGTTCTTC | CASSLDLSGLNEQFF
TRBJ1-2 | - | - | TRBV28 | TGTGCCAGCAGTTCCGGACGAAATCCAACCTATGGCTACACCTTC | CASSSGRNPTYGYTF
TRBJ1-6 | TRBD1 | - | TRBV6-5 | TGTGCCAGCAGTTGGGGGACAGGGGGATCACCCCTCCACTTT | CASSWGTGGSPLHF
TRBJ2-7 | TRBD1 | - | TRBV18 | TGTGCCAGCTCACTGGACAGGGGGTACGAGCAGTACTTC | CASSLDRGYEQYF
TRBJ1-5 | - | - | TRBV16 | TGTGCCAGCAGCCAATCCTCGTCCAATCAGCCCCAGCATTTT | CASSQSSSNQPQHF
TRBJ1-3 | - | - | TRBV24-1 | TGTGCCACCAGTGACTCGGGCGCGAGTTCTGGAAACACCATATATTTT | CATSDSGASSGNTIYF
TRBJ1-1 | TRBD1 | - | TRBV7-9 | TGTGCCAGCAGCTGGGGTGGGACAGGCGACACTGAAGCTTTCTTT | CASSWGGTGDTEAFF
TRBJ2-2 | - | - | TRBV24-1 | TGTGCCACCAGTGATCCCGGCCCGACCGGGGAGCTGTTTTTT | CATSDPGPTGELFF
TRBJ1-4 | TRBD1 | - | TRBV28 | TGTGCCAGCAGTCCACGTAGCAGGGGGAAAACTAATGAAAAACTGTTTTTT | CASSPRSRGKTNEKLFF
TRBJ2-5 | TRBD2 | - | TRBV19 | TGTGCCAGTCGGACTAGCGGGGGCTTACGGCAAGAGACCCAGTACTTC | CASRTSGGLRQETQYF
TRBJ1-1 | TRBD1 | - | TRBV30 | TGTGCCTCAAGGGACAGGAGAGAAAACACTGAAGCTTTCTTT | CASRDRRENTEAFF
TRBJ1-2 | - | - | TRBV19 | TGTGCCAGTAGTGACAAATCCTATGGCTACACCTTC | CASSDKSYGYTF
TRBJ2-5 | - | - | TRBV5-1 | TGCGCCAGCAGCGTTCAAGAGACCCAGTACTTC | CASSVQETQYF
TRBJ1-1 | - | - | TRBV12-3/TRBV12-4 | TGTGCCAGCAGTTCCCAAGGGGGAACTGAAGCTTTCTTT | CASSSQGGTEAFF
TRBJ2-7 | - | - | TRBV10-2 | TGCGCCAGCAGAGGCATGGACACCTCATCCTACGAGCAGTACTTC | CASRGMDTSSYEQYF